Listed below are T cell receptor beta chains from one sample, sequenced in a study of circulating tumor DNA in untreated peripheral T-cell lymphoma. The method was immunoSEQ multiplex PCR; TCRdb's version includes in-frame clones alone and lacks a portion of them. The repertoire holds approximately 2,500 clones, with roughly four fifths as singletons. Sequenced: tumor tissue. These receptors were obtained from a human donor with peripheral T-cell lymphoma. CDR3s include the opening cysteine and the closing phenylalanine or tryptophan. The order of the fields is J gene, clone size, V gene, D gene, CDR3 protein, CDR3 DNA. The D gene is left open where the match is weak. Rows give clone size only sometimes, using once, few, many, or a class for an expanded clone.

>TRBJ1-2|.|TRBV19|.
CASSRDRYGYTF
TGTGCCAGTAGTAGGGACCGCTATGGCTACACCTTC
>TRBJ2-1|.|TRBV28|TRBD2
CASRGLAANNEQFF
TGTGCCAGCAGGGGACTAGCGGCTAACAATGAGCAGTTCTTC
>TRBJ2-2|.|TRBV6-8|.
CASTQRDTGELFF
TGTGCCAGCACCCAACGAGACACCGGGGAGCTGTTTTTT
>TRBJ1-5|.|TRBV7-5|.
CASSWGGNRNQPQHF
TGTGCCAGCAGCTGGGGGGGTAATCGGAATCAGCCCCAGCATTTT
>TRBJ1-5|.|TRBV19|.
CASSSPGVVRPQHF
TGTGCCAGTAGTTCCCCCGGGGTAGTACGGCCCCAGCATTTT
>TRBJ1-1|.|TRBV28|TRBD1
CASSLPLGQGANTEAFF
TGTGCCAGCAGTTTGCCTCTGGGACAGGGGGCAAACACTGAAGCTTTCTTT
>TRBJ2-3|.|TRBV11-3|.
CASSADLGGTDTQYF
TGTGCCAGCAGCGCCGACTTGGGGGGAACAGATACGCAGTATTTT
>TRBJ2-5|.|TRBV2|TRBD1
CASSENPRQGAGETQYF
TGTGCCAGCAGCGAAAACCCGAGACAGGGGGCAGGGGAGACCCAGTACTTC
>TRBJ1-1|.|TRBV18|.
CASSDSRVDTEAFF
TGTGCCAGCTCGGACAGCAGGGTTGACACTGAAGCTTTCTTT
>TRBJ2-7|.|TRBV18|TRBD2
CASSPRGTSGSYEQYF
TGTGCCAGCTCACCAAGGGGGACTAGCGGGAGCTACGAGCAGTACTTC
>TRBJ1-3|.|TRBV5-1|TRBD1
CASSYAAGTASGNTIYF
TGCGCCAGCAGCTATGCCGCGGGGACAGCCTCTGGAAACACCATATATTTT
>TRBJ1-1|.|TRBV19|.
CASSIGSRASRNTEAFF
TGTGCCAGTAGTATAGGGTCGCGGGCCTCAAGAAACACTGAAGCTTTCTTT
>TRBJ2-3|.|TRBV18|.
CASSPVGDTQYF
TGTGCCAGCTCACCTGTCGGAGATACGCAGTATTTT
>TRBJ2-2|.|TRBV18|.
CASSPQSLGGTGELFF
TGTGCCAGCTCACCACAGAGCCTTGGGGGCACCGGGGAGCTGTTTTTT
>TRBJ2-3|.|TRBV15|TRBD2
CATSRISLAGGTDTQYF
TGTGCCACCAGCAGAATTTCTCTAGCGGGGGGCACAGATACGCAGTATTTT
>TRBJ2-1|.|TRBV15|TRBD1
CATSNPDRASSYNEQFF
TGTGCCACCAGCAACCCGGACAGGGCGAGCTCCTACAATGAGCAGTTCTTC
>TRBJ2-7|.|TRBV23-1|.
CASRISGPRRYEQYF
TGCGCCAGCAGAATATCCGGGCCCCGTCGGTACGAGCAGTACTTC
>TRBJ2-2|.|TRBV28|.
CASRSGTLNTGELFF
TGTGCCAGCAGGTCCGGGACACTGAACACCGGGGAGCTGTTTTTT
>TRBJ1-3|.|TRBV18|.
CASSPGTVSGNTIYF
TGTGCCAGCTCACCCGGAACAGTTTCTGGAAACACCATATATTTT
>TRBJ1-5|.|TRBV29-1|.
CSVETGSSNQPQHF
TGCAGCGTTGAAACCGGGAGTAGCAATCAGCCCCAGCATTTT
>TRBJ1-3|.|TRBV19|.
CASILQGPSGNTIYF
TGTGCCAGCATTCTACAGGGACCCTCTGGAAACACCATATATTTT
>TRBJ1-2|.|TRBV15|.
CATSIGGRANYGYTF
TGTGCCACCAGCATAGGGGGTAGAGCTAACTATGGCTACACCTTC
>TRBJ1-1|.|TRBV7-1|TRBD1
CASSLDRGREAFF
TGTGCCAGCAGCTTAGACAGGGGTCGAGAAGCTTTCTTT
>TRBJ2-7|.|TRBV15|TRBD2
CATSSTGGSREQYF
TGTGCCACCAGCAGCACGGGCGGGAGCCGCGAGCAGTACTTC
>TRBJ2-1|.|TRBV14|.
CASSLRDNNEQFF
TGTGCCAGCAGCCTACGGGACAACAATGAGCAGTTCTTC
>TRBJ2-1|once|TRBV6-8|.
CASSIQAESYNEQFF
TGTGCCAGCAGTATACAAGCGGAATCCTACAATGAGCAGTTCTTC
>TRBJ2-4|.|TRBV29-1|TRBD2
CSVSGSQKNIQYF
TGCAGCGTTAGCGGGAGTCAGAAAAACATTCAGTACTTC
>TRBJ2-3|.|TRBV6-8|.
CASSYGPADTQYF
TGTGCCAGCAGTTACGGCCCAGCAGATACGCAGTATTTT
>TRBJ2-1|.|TRBV19|.
CASSTAGWAYNEQFF
TGTGCCAGTAGTACCGCAGGGTGGGCTTACAATGAGCAGTTCTTC
>TRBJ1-2|.|TRBV7-1|.
CASSGSTRAARKTYGYTF
TGTGCCAGCAGCGGATCGACGAGAGCAGCGCGAAAGACCTATGGCTACACCTTC
>TRBJ2-7|.|TRBV23-1|.
CASSLGPTGGVSYEQYF
TGCGCCAGCAGCTTGGGCCCCACAGGGGGGGTCTCCTACGAGCAGTACTTC
>TRBJ2-1|.|TRBV6-8|.
CASSIGFSYNEQFF
TGTGCCAGCAGTATAGGGTTTTCCTACAATGAGCAGTTCTTC
>TRBJ2-7|.|TRBV6-8|.
CASSYSILADYEQYF
TGTGCCAGCAGTTACTCGATACTAGCCGACTACGAGCAGTACTTC
>TRBJ2-7|few|TRBV6-1|.
CASSEGSVGEQYF
TGTGCCAGCAGTGAAGGGTCCGTAGGGGAGCAGTACTTC
>TRBJ2-7|.|TRBV28|TRBD1
CASSSGTVLFDEQYF
TGTGCCAGCAGTTCCGGGACAGTCCTTTTTGACGAGCAGTACTTC
>TRBJ2-1|once|TRBV15|TRBD1
CATSRGQDPYNEQFF
TGTGCCACCAGCCGTGGACAGGACCCCTACAATGAGCAGTTCTTC
>TRBJ1-1|.|TRBV18|.
CASSPGLVEAFF
TGTGCCAGCTCACCAGGGCTCGTTGAAGCTTTCTTT
>TRBJ1-5|.|TRBV6-8|.
CASSDGSDSRGPQHF
TGTGCCAGCAGTGACGGCTCGGACAGTCGAGGGCCCCAGCATTTT
>TRBJ1-1|.|TRBV28|TRBD1
CASSLASRGDTEAFF
TGTGCCAGCAGTTTAGCGAGCAGGGGGGACACTGAAGCTTTCTTT
>TRBJ2-2|.|TRBV19|.
CASSIRSPGELFF
TGTGCCAGTAGTATTCGGTCGCCCGGGGAGCTGTTTTTT
>TRBJ2-7|.|TRBV27|.
CATSPSPGAAGTYEQYF
TGTGCCACCAGTCCCTCTCCGGGGGCAGCTGGGACCTACGAGCAGTACTTC
>TRBJ2-5|.|TRBV29-1|.
CSVEDGTGQETQYF
TGCAGCGTTGAAGATGGAACAGGCCAAGAGACCCAGTACTTC
>TRBJ2-1|.|TRBV19|.
CASSAHLGVIKNEQFF
TGTGCCAGTAGTGCTCATCTGGGGGTGATTAAGAATGAGCAGTTCTTC
>TRBJ2-3|few|TRBV30|.
CAWSASTDTQYF
TGTGCCTGGAGTGCCAGCACAGATACGCAGTATTTT
>TRBJ1-1|.|TRBV11-3|TRBD1
CASSKQGATFEAFF
TGTGCCAGCAGCAAGCAGGGGGCCACTTTCGAAGCTTTCTTT
>TRBJ1-5|.|TRBV28|.
CASRVKDSPQHF
TGTGCCAGCAGGGTTAAAGACAGCCCCCAGCATTTT
>TRBJ2-5|.|TRBV11-3|TRBD2
CASSQGLAGGPETQYF
TGTGCCAGCAGCCAAGGGCTAGCGGGGGGACCAGAGACCCAGTACTTC
>TRBJ1-1|few|TRBV11-3|.
CASSLQGRELTEAFF
TGTGCCAGCAGCTTGCAGGGGCGGGAACTCACTGAAGCTTTCTTT
>TRBJ2-5|.|TRBV6-8|TRBD1
CASSSGQGRETQYF
TGTGCCAGCAGTTCAGGACAGGGGAGAGAGACCCAGTACTTC
>TRBJ2-7|.|TRBV19|TRBD1
CASSIERDSANLYEQYF
TGTGCCAGTAGTATAGAGAGGGACAGCGCCAACCTCTACGAGCAGTACTTC
>TRBJ2-3|few|TRBV19|.
CASSIGGRDTQYF
TGTGCCAGTAGTATTGGGGGGCGGGATACGCAGTATTTT
>TRBJ2-2|.|TRBV5-1|TRBD1
CASSGTGDITGELFF
TGCGCCAGTTCCGGGACAGGGGACATCACCGGGGAGCTGTTTTTT
>TRBJ2-5|.|TRBV14|.
CASSQVGQETQYF
TGTGCCAGCAGCCAAGTCGGTCAAGAGACCCAGTACTTC
>TRBJ2-3|.|TRBV25-1|TRBD2
CASSFLAGGFSSTDTQYF
TGTGCCAGCAGTTTCCTAGCGGGGGGGTTCTCTAGCACAGATACGCAGTATTTT
>TRBJ2-1|.|TRBV28|.
CASSALSSYNEQFF
TGTGCCAGCAGTGCGCTCAGCTCCTACAATGAGCAGTTCTTC
>TRBJ2-7|once|TRBV19|.
CASSILSGLGDEQYF
TGTGCCAGTAGTATTCTCAGCGGACTGGGAGACGAGCAGTACTTC
>TRBJ1-1|.|TRBV12-5|TRBD1
CASGLVRVGQGWSTEAFF
TGTGCTAGTGGTTTGGTACGGGTCGGACAGGGGTGGAGCACTGAAGCTTTCTTT